One sample yielded the 13 T cell receptor beta chains listed below, sequenced in a study of T-cell reconstitution after alpha-beta-depleted transplantation in children. Unique molecular identifiers were used in preparing the TCRbeta library. TCRdb re-analysed the PCR reads in MiXCR, keeping a single row per CDR3 protein. Counted here are under 100,000 distinct CDR3 sequences, around 16% occurring once; the ten biggest clones make up around 20%. Sequencing was performed on PBMCs, mostly from graft donor cells, taken 180 days after TCRalphabeta/CD19-depleted stem cell transplant. These receptors came from a male patient under 10 years old who had a stem cell transplant for acute lymphoblastic leukemia, so the T cells may come from the graft donor.

This chain joins TRBV20-1 and TRBJ2-5, with D possibly TRBD2 on 5 matching bases. The CDR3 loop spans 15 amino acids. Trimming took off 3 bases at V and 7 bases at J, with 21 bases between the two ends. Germline-derived CDR1 and CDR2 are DFQATT and SNEGSKA (reference sequence). In DNA form, the CDR3 reads TGCAGTGCTAGTGCCTCAGAGGGTGTCAAGGGGACCCAGTACTTC. Translated, it gives CSASASEGVKGTQYF.

This clonotype was seen only a few times. The V gene is TRBV7-9, the J gene TRBJ2-1; TRBD1 might be the D (6 bases). CDR1 SEHNR and CDR2 FQNEAQ come from the germline V gene (reference sequence). CDR3 length: 15 amino acids. Deletions cut 5 bases from V and 4 bases from J, with 15 bases between. CDR3 in amino acids: CASSLRQAPYNEQFF. The CDR3, as DNA: TGTGCCAGCAGCCTCCGACAGGCTCCTTACAATGAGCAGTTCTTC. The full variable domain, rest sourced from reference TRBV7-9 and TRBJ2-1, is DTGVSQNPRHKITKRGQNVTFRCDPISEHNRLYWYRQTLGQGPEFLTYFQNEAQLEKSRLLSDRFSAERPKGSFSTLEIQRTEQGDSAMYLCASSLRQAPYNEQFFGPGTRLTVL.

The chain links TRBV10-2 to TRBJ1-2, with a weak D call TRBD1 (6 bases). CDR1 and CDR2 (germline): WSHSY, SAAADI. V shed 3 bases and J shed 4 bases, with 15 bases lying between them. This CDR3 is built from 15 residues. CDR3 loop: CASSEEGTRTYGYTF. The DNA of the CDR3 is TGCGCCAGCAGTGAAGAGGGGACACGGACCTATGGCTACACCTTC.

The sample holds a few counts of this clonotype. This chain connects TRBV20-1 to TRBJ2-7; 10 positions match TRBD1. Germline V gives CDR1 DFQATT, CDR2 SNEGSKA (reference sequence). The CDR3 consists of 14 residues. Trimming removed 0 bases from V and 4 bases from J; junction bases left unmatched: 3. The DNA for the CDR3 is TGCAGTGCTAGAGAGAGACAGGGGGCTTACGAGCAGTACTTC. Its protein is CSARERQGAYEQYF.

The chain employs TRBV28 and TRBJ2-7; the match to TRBD2 covers 8 bases. With 7 bases clipped from V and 2 bases from J, the junction kept 10 bases outside the gene matches. In germline, CDR1 is MDHEN, CDR2 SYDVKM. The CDR3 extends over 15 amino acids. CDR3 in amino acids: CASKGGRSGPYEQYF. Here the CDR3 DNA reads TGTGCCAGCAAGGGCGGGAGGTCTGGACCCTACGAGCAGTACTTC.

This clonotype showed up just a few times. The chain couples TRBV5-1 to TRBJ2-1; D tentatively reads TRBD1 or TRBD2 (5 bases each). The CDR3 covers 14 residues. From germline, CDR1 is SGHRS and CDR2 YFSETQ. V gave up 4 bases and J gave up 7 bases, with 15 bases separating them. In nucleotides, the CDR3 is TGCGCCAGCAGCCCCAAGGGGCCGGGAAATGAGCAGTTCTTC. This sequence encodes CASSPKGPGNEQFF.

The chain joins TRBV19 to TRBJ2-2; no clear D. Germline lookup yields CDR1 LNHDA and CDR2 SQIVND (reference sequence). The CDR3 length is 12 residues. Trimming took 3 bases from V and 6 from J, leaving 5 bases between them. CDR3 sequence (DNA): TGTGCCAGTAGTATCCGGGCCGGGGAGCTGTTTTTT. Translated: CASSIRAGELFF.

This clonotype was counted ten times or more. The gene calls are TRBV5-1 and TRBJ2-7; 10 positions agree with TRBD1. J gave up 2 bases and V 3 bases, and 8 bases lay outside the gene matches. Germline V gene data show CDR1 as SGHRS and CDR2 as YFSETQ. There are 16 residues in the CDR3. The CDR3 DNA reads TGCGCCAGCAGCTCATACCGGGACAGGGGACCCTACGAGCAGTACTTC. Translating it yields CASSSYRDRGPYEQYF.

The gene calls are TRBV7-9 and TRBJ1-5, with TRBD1 matching over 7 bases. There are 14 residues in the CDR3. Trimming at V came to 5 bases and at J to 9 bases, leaving 10 bases not matched to a gene. Germline V gene lookup returns CDR1 SEHNR and CDR2 FQNEAQ (reference sequence). Here the CDR3 DNA reads TGTGCCAGCAGCCGGACAGGTGGCATGCTGCCCCAGCATTTT. This sequence encodes CASSRTGGMLPQHF.

The chain joins TRBV15 to TRBJ1-1; D is possibly TRBD1 (5 bases). There are 15 residues in the CDR3. Trimming removed 1 base at V and 6 bases at J, with 15 bases between. Germline V lookup: CDR1 LNHNV, CDR2 YYDKDF (reference sequence). CDR3 amino acids: CATSRAGPIGPEAFF. In nucleotides, the CDR3 is TGTGCCACCAGCAGAGCGGGACCGATCGGCCCTGAAGCTTTCTTT.

This sequence joins TRBV5-1 and TRBJ1-5; 8 bases line up with TRBD1. V was pared by 4 bases and J by 7 bases, with 7 bases of the junction left unmatched. CDR3 length: 14 residues. From germline, CDR1 is SGHRS and CDR2 YFSETQ. The CDR3 sequence: CASSTDRGGQPQHF. In DNA form, the CDR3 reads TGCGCCAGCAGCACCGACAGGGGAGGGCAGCCCCAGCATTTT.

This clonotype was detected a few times. The CDR3 here is CATSRDNPLGAGIYGYTF. The CDR3 DNA follows: TGTGCCACCAGCAGAGACAACCCCTTAGGTGCAGGGATCTATGGCTACACCTTC. The chain combines TRBV15 with TRBJ1-2, with TRBD1 as a possible D gene (5 bases). V was trimmed by 0 bases and J by 4 bases, leaving 21 bases between them. CDR1 is LNHNV and CDR2 is YYDKDF in the germline V gene (reference sequence). This CDR3 region has 18 residues.

The chain carries TRBV5-1 and TRBJ2-7; TRBD1 agrees at 9 bases. Germline V lookup: CDR1 SGHRS, CDR2 YFSETQ. V lost 4 bases and J lost 1; bases outside the gene matches: 9. The CDR3 loop spans 16 amino acids. CDR3 DNA: TGCGCCAGCAGCCTAGGGACAGGGAGTAAATCCTACGAGCAGTACTTC. It translates to CASSLGTGSKSYEQYF.